The 32 T cell receptor beta chains reported below all come from one sample, sequenced in a study of T cells after yellow fever vaccination. TCRdb redid the calling of the 5' RACE reads with MiXCR, one entry per CDR3 protein. The sample holds 150,000 to 200,000 distinct CDR3 sequences; 9.5% to 11% are singletons and the top ten take around 34%. Source: CD8+ T cells sorted from PBMCs, taken 15 days after the yellow fever booster vaccination. All receptors come from a young man who received the YFV17D yellow fever vaccine.

The sample holds a few counts of this clonotype. V and J are TRBV6-5 and TRBJ2-3; D is ambiguous. Germline V gives CDR1 MNHEY, CDR2 SVGAGI. The CDR3 runs 15 residues. With 5 bases removed from V and 1 base from J, the gap between germline ends came to 13 bases. Written as DNA, the CDR3 is TGTGCCAGCAGTCAAGGGTTCTATGGCACAGATACGCAGTATTTT. This gives the protein CASSQGFYGTDTQYF.

This clonotype was counted a few times. The V and J genes are TRBV7-9 and TRBJ1-2; D gene unclear. The CDR3 extends over 14 amino acids. Germline V gives CDR1 SEHNR, CDR2 FQNEAQ (reference sequence). Trimming took off 1 base at V and 1 base at J, with 7 bases between the two ends. The CDR3: CASSLVLDNYGYTF. CDR3 in DNA: TGTGCCAGCAGCTTAGTGCTCGATAACTATGGCTACACCTTC. The whole variable domain, remainder taken from reference TRBV7-9 and TRBJ1-2, is DTGVSQNPRHKITKRGQNVTFRCDPISEHNRLYWYRQTLGQGPEFLTYFQNEAQLEKSRLLSDRFSAERPKGSFSTLEIQRTEQGDSAMYLCASSLVLDNYGYTFGSGTRLTVV.

The rearrangement links TRBV9 to TRBJ2-7; 8 positions match TRBD2. After removal of 2 bases from V and 5 bases from J, the junction contained 9 bases not matched to a gene. This CDR3 is built from 15 residues. Germline CDR1 is SGDLS and CDR2 is YYNGEE. The CDR3 region has the DNA TGTGCCAGCAGCGTCTCGTCAGGGACTAGGGACGAGCAGTACTTC. Its protein product is CASSVSSGTRDEQYF.

This clonotype was observed a handful of times. The rearrangement joins TRBV5-1 to TRBJ2-5; TRBD1 aligns across 8 bases. In germline, CDR1 is SGHRS, CDR2 YFSETQ. Trimming at V came to 4 bases and at J to 3 bases, leaving 5 bases not matched to a gene. The CDR3 spans 14 residues. The DNA for the CDR3 is TGCGCCAGCAGCACGGAGACAGGGGAAGAGACCCAGTACTTC. It is translated as CASSTETGEETQYF.

This clonotype was detected a few times. The genes are TRBV4-1 and TRBJ1-1; maybe TRBD1 (5 bases). Trimming removed 2 bases at V and 10 bases at J, with 11 bases between. This CDR3 has 12 amino acids. CDR1 is MGHRA, CDR2 YSYEKL, per germline. CDR3 sequence: CASSQLWGGAFF. The CDR3 nucleotides are TGCGCCAGCAGCCAATTATGGGGGGGAGCTTTCTTT.

This clonotype was seen a few times. The chain has TRBV4-3 and TRBJ2-3, with 8 bases lining up with TRBD1. V shed 0 bases and J 3 bases; nucleotides not matched to a gene: 14. This CDR3 has 19 amino acids. The germline CDR1 and CDR2 sequences are LGHNA and YSLEER. For the CDR3, the DNA is TGCGCCAGCAGCCAAGATGAGGTGGTTGGACAGGGCAGTACAGATACGCAGTATTTT. Protein: CASSQDEVVGQGSTDTQYF.

There are many counts of this clonotype. This sequence joins TRBV20-1 and TRBJ1-5, with 9 bases aligning to TRBD1. V shed 4 bases and J 0 bases; nucleotides not matched to a gene: 10. The CDR3 loop spans 17 amino acids. Germline V gene data show CDR1 as DFQATT and CDR2 as SNEGSKA (reference sequence). CDR3 DNA: TGCAGTGCTAAAGACACCCGGGACAGGGCTAGCAATCAGCCCCAGCATTTT. Residues: CSAKDTRDRASNQPQHF.

The genes are TRBV4-3 and TRBJ2-7; 8 bases map to TRBD1. The ends lost 4 bases at V and 1 base at J; junction bases unmatched: 9. The CDR3 has 16 residues. CDR1 and CDR2 from the germline V gene are LGHNA and YSLEER. The CDR3 spells CASSPYKDRASYEQYF. The CDR3 coding sequence is TGCGCCAGCAGCCCTTACAAGGACAGGGCATCCTACGAGCAGTACTTC.

This clonotype was counted only a few times. This sequence joins TRBV19 and TRBJ2-7; D might be TRBD2 (6 bases). CDR1 LNHDA and CDR2 SQIVND come from the germline V gene (reference sequence). Trimming shortened V by 4 bases and J by 2 bases, and 12 bases separated the two germline ends. The CDR3 is 14 amino acids. CDR3 protein: CASSRRDGTYEQYF. For the CDR3, the DNA is TGTGCCAGTAGTAGGCGGGACGGAACCTACGAGCAGTACTTC.

This clonotype was seen once. This sequence joins TRBV10-3 and TRBJ2-5; 10 bases fit TRBD2. V was pared by 7 bases and J by 2 bases, with 7 bases of the junction left unmatched. The CDR3 sequence is 15 residues long. Germline V lookup: CDR1 ENHRY, CDR2 SYGVKD. CDR3 nucleotides: TGTGCCATCATGCCCAGCGGGGGGGCTCAAGAGACCCAGTACTTC. Its protein product is CAIMPSGGAQETQYF.

This clonotype was counted a few times. The chain combines TRBV5-1 with TRBJ2-7; TRBD1 aligns across 7 bases. Unmatched junction bases numbered 5, after V lost 0 bases and J lost 2 bases. Germline V gives CDR1 SGHRS, CDR2 YFSETQ. CDR3 length: 15 amino acids. The CDR3 reads CASSLAAGGTYEQYF. The DNA of the CDR3 is TGCGCCAGCAGCTTGGCGGCAGGGGGAACCTACGAGCAGTACTTC.

This clonotype was detected a few times. The V gene is TRBV7-9, the J gene TRBJ2-5; D is ambiguous. This CDR3 contains 16 residues. Trimming pared 3 bases from V and 3 bases from J, leaving 17 bases between. CDR1 SEHNR and CDR2 FQNEAQ come from the germline V gene (reference sequence). CDR3 amino acids: CASSFTPETLEETQYF. CDR3 bases: TGTGCCAGCAGCTTCACCCCGGAGACCTTGGAAGAGACCCAGTACTTC.

The rearrangement uses TRBV7-9 and TRBJ2-2; D remains unclear. The CDR3 totals 16 residues. Germline V gives CDR1 SEHNR, CDR2 FQNEAQ (reference sequence). The ends were cut back, 0 bases at V and 2 bases at J, with 10 bases in the middle. This CDR3 reads CASSLAWQTNTGELFF. For the CDR3, the DNA is TGTGCCAGCAGCTTAGCGTGGCAGACAAACACCGGGGAGCTGTTTTTT.

In this sample, this clonotype turned up a few times. Here the CDR3 DNA reads TGTGCCAGCAGCTTAGTAGCCAAGGGGGGGGAGGTAGATACGCAGTATTTT. It yields the protein CASSLVAKGGEVDTQYF. The chain carries TRBV7-6 and TRBJ2-3; a weak D match, TRBD2 (7 bases). CDR1 SGHVS and CDR2 FNYEAQ come from the germline V gene. With 1 base removed from V and 5 bases from J, the gap between germline ends came to 19 bases. The CDR3 is 17 residues long.

At least ten counts were recorded for this clonotype. The gene calls are TRBV3-1 and TRBJ2-3, with TRBD2 identical over 8 bases. The germline gives CDR1 LGHDT, CDR2 YNNKEL (reference sequence). V was pared by 4 bases and J by 5 bases, with 11 bases of the junction left unmatched. This CDR3 has 16 amino acids. The CDR3 DNA reads TGTGCCAGCAGCCCCAGGCCAGCGGGGGCCGGAGATACGCAGTATTTT. As protein: CASSPRPAGAGDTQYF.

This sequence joins TRBV20-1 and TRBJ2-1; tentative D call: TRBD2 (6 bases). The CDR3 has 15 amino acids. CDR1 DFQATT and CDR2 SNEGSKA come from the germline V gene (reference sequence). V was pared by 4 bases and J by 4 bases, with 17 bases between. CDR3 bases: TGCAGTGCTAACGTTCCACTAGCTAGTTACAATGAGCAGTTCTTC. This codes for CSANVPLASYNEQFF.

The chain links TRBV29-1 to TRBJ2-3, with 8 nucleotides matching TRBD1. Trimming took 6 bases from V and 3 from J; bases not matched to a gene: 11. The CDR3 is 15 residues long. Germline V lookup: CDR1 SQVTM, CDR2 ANQGSEA. The CDR3 DNA reads as TGCAGCGTGAACAGACAGGGGCTTAGGACAGATACGCAGTATTTT. Amino acid sequence: CSVNRQGLRTDTQYF.

In its sample, this clonotype was seen many times. This rearrangement joins TRBV29-1 to TRBJ2-7; TRBD1 or TRBD2 may be the D gene (5 bases each). Trimming removed 3 bases from V and 3 bases from J, with 12 bases in between. The CDR3 is made up of 13 amino acids. Germline V gene lookup returns CDR1 SQVTM and CDR2 ANQGSEA. The CDR3 nucleotides are TGCAGCGTTGATGGGGCAGGAGGCTACGAGCAGTACTTC. Translated, it gives CSVDGAGGYEQYF.

The chain carries TRBV6-2 or TRBV6-3 and TRBJ2-6; D is possibly TRBD2 (5 bases). The CDR3 has 17 amino acids. V lost 3 bases and J lost 4, with 16 bases in between. Germline V gene data show CDR1 as MNHEY and CDR2 as SVGEGT. CDR3 protein: CASSYPRDLTGANVLTF. The CDR3 DNA sequence: TGTGCCAGCAGTTATCCACGGGATTTGACCGGGGCCAACGTCCTGACTTTC.

This clonotype was recorded at least ten times. This chain connects TRBV6-6 to TRBJ2-7; D not certain. V lost 10 bases to trimming and J lost 2 bases, with 9 bases between them. Germline V gene data show CDR1 as MNHNY and CDR2 as SVGAGI (reference sequence). CDR3 size: 11 residues. The CDR3 DNA reads TGTGCCACCTTTACCGCCTACGAGCAGTACTTC. Translation gives CATFTAYEQYF.

This clonotype was detected ten times or more. The V and J genes are TRBV4-1 and TRBJ2-1; D call uncertain. V was cut by 1 base and J by 15 bases, with 10 bases left in between. The CDR3 covers 11 residues. Germline CDR1 and CDR2: MGHRA and YSYEKL. CDR3 loop: CASSQVRPRFF. The CDR3 DNA is TGCGCCAGCAGCCAAGTCAGGCCTAGGTTCTTC.

The sample holds a few counts of this clonotype. The rearrangement joins TRBV7-9 to TRBJ1-2; 7 bases are a match to TRBD1. Unmatched junction bases numbered 3, after V lost 4 bases and J lost 7 bases. The CDR3 runs 12 residues. Germline V gene lookup returns CDR1 SEHNR and CDR2 FQNEAQ (reference sequence). The DNA of the CDR3 is TGTGCCAGCAGCTGGGGGACAGCTGGCTACACCTTC. Protein sequence: CASSWGTAGYTF.

The V call is TRBV6-5, the J call TRBJ2-1, with D unclear. With 2 bases removed from V and 7 bases from J, the gap between germline ends came to 12 bases. Germline V gene sequence: CDR1 MNHEY, CDR2 SVGAGI. CDR3 length equals 14 residues. The CDR3 sequence: CASSYGMSTNEQFF. The DNA for the CDR3 is TGTGCCAGCAGTTACGGGATGTCGACTAATGAGCAGTTCTTC.

This clonotype was recorded a few times. The CDR3: CASSLSGGGETQYF. DNA of the CDR3: TGTGCCAGCAGTCTCTCCGGGGGCGGGGAGACCCAGTACTTC. The chain employs TRBV12-3 or TRBV12-4 and TRBJ2-5; D may correspond to TRBD1 or TRBD2 (6 bases each). V lost 5 bases and J lost 5, with 15 bases in between. This CDR3 comprises 14 residues.

The table lists this clonotype with a few counts. The chain links TRBV6-1 to TRBJ2-1, with 7 nucleotides matching TRBD2. Germline V gene lookup returns CDR1 MNHNS and CDR2 SASEGT. The junction had 7 bases not matched to a gene; V was cut back by 2 bases and J by 3 bases. The CDR3 loop spans 16 amino acids. The CDR3 protein is CASSESERGFYNEQFF. CDR3 DNA sequence: TGTGCCAGCAGTGAAAGTGAGCGGGGATTCTACAATGAGCAGTTCTTC.

This clonotype occurred a few times. V usage is TRBV7-9 and J usage is TRBJ2-2; D is tentatively TRBD1 or TRBD2 (5 bases each). Between the trimmed V and J ends, which lost 4 bases and 5 bases, there was a span of 17 bases. The CDR3 runs to 16 residues. Germline CDR1 reads SEHNR; CDR2 reads FQNEAQ (reference sequence). For the CDR3, the DNA is TGTGCCAGCAGCTGGGATTTGGGGCGAGGGACCGGGGAGCTGTTTTTT. Translating gives CASSWDLGRGTGELFF.

V usage is TRBV10-3 and J usage is TRBJ2-3; TRBD2 is a possible D gene (5 bases). From germline, CDR1 is ENHRY and CDR2 SYGVKD. The CDR3 runs to 14 residues. Trimming removed 8 bases at V and 3 bases at J, with 15 bases between. CDR3 protein: CAIARGPKTDTQYF. CDR3 coding DNA: TGTGCCATCGCCAGAGGGCCAAAGACAGATACGCAGTATTTT.

J is TRBJ2-2 and V is TRBV7-9; no firm D call. The CDR3 has 12 residues. V was shortened by 9 bases and J by 2 bases, with 7 bases between the two germline ends. Looked up from germline, CDR1 is SEHNR and CDR2 is FQNEAQ (reference sequence). CDR3 amino acids: CASPLNTGELFF. The CDR3 DNA is TGTGCCAGTCCTCTCAACACCGGGGAGCTGTTTTTT.

The DNA of the CDR3 is TGTGCCTCCATGCCGGGGGCAGGCACTGAAGCTTTCTTT. It is translated as CASMPGAGTEAFF. The chain has TRBV7-6 and TRBJ1-1, with D possibly matching TRBD1 (6 bases). The V and J ends lost 11 bases and 4 bases respectively, with 17 bases between them. The germline gives CDR1 SGHVS, CDR2 FNYEAQ. This CDR3 is built from 13 residues.

This chain joins TRBV7-9 and TRBJ1-1; TRBD1 is a possible D gene (6 bases). The CDR3 length is 16 residues. The V end was cut by 5 bases, the J end by 1 base, with 17 bases between. Germline lookup yields CDR1 SEHNR and CDR2 FQNEAQ (reference sequence). The CDR3: CASSPYRTTGNTEAFF. The CDR3 DNA sequence: TGTGCCAGCAGCCCCTACCGAACGACAGGGAACACTGAAGCTTTCTTT.

The sample holds a few counts of this clonotype. This sequence joins TRBV6-5 and TRBJ2-7; D is ambiguous. Deletions cut 0 bases from V and 5 bases from J, with 5 bases between. The CDR3 length is 12 residues. Germline loops: CDR1 MNHEY, CDR2 SVGAGI. CDR3 DNA: TGTGCCAGCAGTTACTCGAGGAACGAGCAGTACTTC. It translates to CASSYSRNEQYF.

The chain joins TRBV7-9 to TRBJ1-2; D unresolved. CDR1 and CDR2 (germline): SEHNR, FQNEAQ (reference sequence). Trimming stripped 5 bases from V and 5 bases from J, with 21 bases between. This CDR3 spans 16 amino acids. CDR3 in DNA: TGTGCCAGCAGCCCTATGGTTATGTCCCCTGAATATGGCTACACCTTC. This translates into CASSPMVMSPEYGYTF. Full variable domain (outside the CDR3, taken from reference TRBV7-9 and TRBJ1-2): DTGVSQNPRHKITKRGQNVTFRCDPISEHNRLYWYRQTLGQGPEFLTYFQNEAQLEKSRLLSDRFSAERPKGSFSTLEIQRTEQGDSAMYLCASSPMVMSPEYGYTFGSGTRLTVV.